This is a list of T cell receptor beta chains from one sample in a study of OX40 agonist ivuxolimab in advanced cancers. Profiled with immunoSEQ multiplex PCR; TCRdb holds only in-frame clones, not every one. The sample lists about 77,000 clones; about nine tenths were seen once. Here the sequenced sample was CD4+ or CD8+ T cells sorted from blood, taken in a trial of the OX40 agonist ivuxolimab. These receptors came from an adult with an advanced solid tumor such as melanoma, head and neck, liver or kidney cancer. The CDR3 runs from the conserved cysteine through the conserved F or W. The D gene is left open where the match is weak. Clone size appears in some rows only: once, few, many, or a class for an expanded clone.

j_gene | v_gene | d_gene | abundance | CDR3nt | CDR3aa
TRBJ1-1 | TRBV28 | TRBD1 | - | TGTGCCAGCAAGCCCGGGACAGGGAAAGCTTTCTTT | CASKPGTGKAFF
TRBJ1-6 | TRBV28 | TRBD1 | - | TGTGCCAGCAGTCCCACCGGGACAGGGAGGAATTCACCCCTCCACTTT | CASSPTGTGRNSPLHF
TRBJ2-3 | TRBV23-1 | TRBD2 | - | TGCGCCAGCAGTACCGGGACTAGCGGGGGGCTCGGCTTTGATACGCAGTATTTT | CASSTGTSGGLGFDTQYF
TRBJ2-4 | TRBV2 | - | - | TGTGCCAGCAGGGTTTTCGGCATTCAGTACTTC | CASRVFGIQYF
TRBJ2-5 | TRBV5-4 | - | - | TGTGCCAGCAGCTTCAGGCTCCGGGAGACCCAGTACTTC | CASSFRLRETQYF
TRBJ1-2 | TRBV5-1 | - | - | TGCGCCAGCAGCCTTTCGACAGGAAACTATGGCTACACCTTC | CASSLSTGNYGYTF
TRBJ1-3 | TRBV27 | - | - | TGTGCCAGCAGTCCAGTTCCGGGGGGAAACACCATATATTTT | CASSPVPGGNTIYF
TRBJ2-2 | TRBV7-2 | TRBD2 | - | TGTGCCAGCAGCTTGGGACTAGTCGCCGGGGAGCTGTTTTTT | CASSLGLVAGELFF
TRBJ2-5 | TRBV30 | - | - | TGTGCCTGGAGGGCTAGGGCGGGGCAAGAGACCCAGTACTTC | CAWRARAGQETQYF
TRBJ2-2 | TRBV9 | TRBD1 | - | TGTGCCAGCAGCGTAGGAGGGGGCAGCACCGGGGAGCTGTTTTTT | CASSVGGGSTGELFF
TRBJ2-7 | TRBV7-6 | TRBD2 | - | TGTGCCAGCAGCCTAGGGACTACGATCCAACACGAGCAGTACTTC | CASSLGTTIQHEQYF
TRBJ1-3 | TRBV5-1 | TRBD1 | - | TGCGCCAGCAGCTTGGGGGACAGGAGCTGGGGAAACACCATATATTTT | CASSLGDRSWGNTIYF
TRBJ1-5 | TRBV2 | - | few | TGTGCCAGCGACAACGGACGGCGCAATCAGCCCCAGCATTTT | CASDNGRRNQPQHF
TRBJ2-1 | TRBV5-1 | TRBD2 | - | TGCGCCAGCAGCCTAAGGACTAGCGGGGGCAATGAGCAGTTCTTC | CASSLRTSGGNEQFF
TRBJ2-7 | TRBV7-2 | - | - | TGTGCCAGCAGCAGACTGGAGCGGCAAGGCGACGAGCAGTACTTC | CASSRLERQGDEQYF
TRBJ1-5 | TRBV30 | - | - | TGTGCCTGGAGTGTAAAGGCATCGAATCAGCCCCAGCATTTT | CAWSVKASNQPQHF
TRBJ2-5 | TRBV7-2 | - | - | TGTGCCAGCAGCTCTGGGAGGGGGGAGACCCAGTACTTC | CASSSGRGETQYF
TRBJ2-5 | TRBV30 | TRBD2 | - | TGTGCCTGGAATTCCGTAGCGGGGTACCAAGAGACCCAGTACTTC | CAWNSVAGYQETQYF
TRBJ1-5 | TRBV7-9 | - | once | TGTGCCAGCAGCCGACAGGGCAATCAGCCCCAGCATTTT | CASSRQGNQPQHF
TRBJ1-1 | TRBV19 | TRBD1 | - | TGTGCCAGTAGTCTTGGGACAGTGGGGACTGAAGCTTTCTTT | CASSLGTVGTEAFF
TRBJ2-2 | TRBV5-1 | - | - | TGCGCCAGCAGCCCTAGGCTGAGGGCTTCGAACACCGGGGAGCTGTTTTTT | CASSPRLRASNTGELFF
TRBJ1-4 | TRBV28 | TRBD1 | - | TGTGCCAGCAGCACTCCAGGGGGAGGCGGTGAAAAACTGTTTTTT | CASSTPGGGGEKLFF
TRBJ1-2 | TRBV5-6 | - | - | TGTGCCAGCAGCTTGGGAGGACCCCGGGGCTACACCTTC | CASSLGGPRGYTF